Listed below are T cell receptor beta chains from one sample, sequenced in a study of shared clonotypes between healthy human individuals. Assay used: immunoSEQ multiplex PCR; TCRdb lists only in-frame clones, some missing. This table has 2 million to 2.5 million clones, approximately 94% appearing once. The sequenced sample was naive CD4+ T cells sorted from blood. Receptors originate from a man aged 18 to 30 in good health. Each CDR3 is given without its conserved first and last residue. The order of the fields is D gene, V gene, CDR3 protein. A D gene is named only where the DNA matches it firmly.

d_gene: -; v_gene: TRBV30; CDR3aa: AWTSSGLGELF
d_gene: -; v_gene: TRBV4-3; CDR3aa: ASSQELGLGKNIQY
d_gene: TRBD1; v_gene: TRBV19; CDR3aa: ASSAPDRAKNTEAF
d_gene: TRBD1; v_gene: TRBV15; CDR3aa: ATSRDGTGTNQPQH
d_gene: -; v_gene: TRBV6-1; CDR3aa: ASTSKDRYGYT
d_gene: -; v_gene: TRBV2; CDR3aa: ASRIRVGTGELF
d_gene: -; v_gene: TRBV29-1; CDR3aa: SVRDPPAKTQY
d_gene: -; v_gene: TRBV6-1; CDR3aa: ASSPVTGVSPLH
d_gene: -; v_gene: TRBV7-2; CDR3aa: ASSPRQEETQY
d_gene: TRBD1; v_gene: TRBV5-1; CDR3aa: ASSLETGDSGANVLT
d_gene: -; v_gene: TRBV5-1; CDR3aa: ASSLATGFTDTQY
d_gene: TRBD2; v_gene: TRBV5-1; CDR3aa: ASSSLAGEFEQF
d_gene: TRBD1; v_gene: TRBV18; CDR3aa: ASSQSTGAYEQY
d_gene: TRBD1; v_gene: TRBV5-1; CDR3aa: ASSWTGRRGNTEAF
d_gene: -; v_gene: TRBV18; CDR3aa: ASSPQGRDEKLF
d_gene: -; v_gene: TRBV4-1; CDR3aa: ASSQLQTIQETQY
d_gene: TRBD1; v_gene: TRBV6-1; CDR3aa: ASRRTGVQYGYT
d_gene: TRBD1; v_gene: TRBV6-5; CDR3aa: ASSYSRTGGQPQH
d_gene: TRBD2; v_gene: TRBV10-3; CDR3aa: AIRADAGGAYEQY
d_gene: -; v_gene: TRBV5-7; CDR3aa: ASSLKCRVRVGELF
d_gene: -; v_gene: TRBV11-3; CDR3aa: ASSVGRGNNEQF
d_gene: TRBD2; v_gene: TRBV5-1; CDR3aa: ASSLAAGGPSSYNEQF
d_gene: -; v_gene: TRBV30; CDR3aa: AWRRRGGGNTEAF
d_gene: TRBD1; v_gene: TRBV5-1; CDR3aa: ASSFDRANYGYT
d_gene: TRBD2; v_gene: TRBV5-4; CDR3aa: ASNRGGQETQY
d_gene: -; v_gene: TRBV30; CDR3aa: AWGGTVDYGYT
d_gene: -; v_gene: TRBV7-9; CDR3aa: ASRRDYSYEQY
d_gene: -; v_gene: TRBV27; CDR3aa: ASSLSSGRKEKLF
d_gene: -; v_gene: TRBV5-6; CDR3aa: ASSLVTVRSGNTIY
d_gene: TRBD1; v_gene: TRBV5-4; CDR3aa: ASSFRGIGETGELF
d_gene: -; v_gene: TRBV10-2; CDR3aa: ASSELRSPLH
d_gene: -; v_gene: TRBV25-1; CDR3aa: ASSERARGNTEAF
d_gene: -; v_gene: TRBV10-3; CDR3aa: ATGSPDSPLH
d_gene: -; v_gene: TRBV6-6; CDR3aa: ASTQVEGEKLF
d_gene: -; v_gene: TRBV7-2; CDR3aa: ASSLTGGGNQPQH
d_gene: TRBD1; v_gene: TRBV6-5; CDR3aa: ASRTGQGYGYT
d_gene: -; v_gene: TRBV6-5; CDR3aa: ASRPRGHSNQPQH
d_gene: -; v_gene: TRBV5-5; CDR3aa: ASSLSSGALGDEQF
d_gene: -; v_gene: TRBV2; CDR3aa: ASRGTVYSYEQY
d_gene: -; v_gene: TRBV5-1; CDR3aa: ASSLTQGGYYEQY
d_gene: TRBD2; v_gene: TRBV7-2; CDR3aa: ASSLAPSGSAETQY
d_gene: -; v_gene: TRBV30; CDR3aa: AWKRTVYNSPLH
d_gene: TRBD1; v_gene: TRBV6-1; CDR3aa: ASSEPGQGPTGELF
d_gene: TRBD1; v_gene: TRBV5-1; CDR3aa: VSSLGQGRAF
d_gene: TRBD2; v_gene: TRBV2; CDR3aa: ASRGLAGQETQY
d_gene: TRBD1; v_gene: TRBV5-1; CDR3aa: ASSTSTGGPETQY
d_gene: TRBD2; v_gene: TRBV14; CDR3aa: ASSQRPSGSGEQY
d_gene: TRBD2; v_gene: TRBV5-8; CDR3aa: ASSLRGVAGAETQY
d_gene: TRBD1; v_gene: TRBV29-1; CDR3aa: SVRQGQGYGEQY
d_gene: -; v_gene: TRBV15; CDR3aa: ATSTIRDFAFEQY
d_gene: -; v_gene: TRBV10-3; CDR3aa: APKREAKNIQY
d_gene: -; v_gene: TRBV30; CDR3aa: AWSVLYSTDTQY
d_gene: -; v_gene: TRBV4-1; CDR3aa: ASSQDERPFYGYT